This record covers a single T cell receptor (beta chain). This specimen comes from a study of CD8+ T cells in alopecia areata. After isolation, RNA underwent reverse transcription to generate cDNA as the sequencing template. Clones were sequenced by immunoSEQ multiplex PCR, and TCRdb holds only the in-frame ones, with some missing. This table has fewer than 250,000 clones, around three fifths appearing once. CDR1 is SGHDN and CDR2 is FVKESK in the germline V gene. The CDR3 has 12 amino acids. V was pared by 5 bases and J by 7 bases, with 9 bases between. Described treatment: oral pan-JAK inhibitor, 5-10 mg twice daily.

The specimen comprised CD4+ T cells sorted from blood, sampled around week 50, from a patient treated with tofacitinib. This rearrangement joins TRBV14 to TRBJ2-1; D not resolved. The receptor was isolated from a human donor with alopecia areata. CDR3 sequence (DNA): TGTGCCAGCAGCTACCCTGGAAATGAGCAGTTCTTC. Amino acids: CASSYPGNEQFF.